Below are 31 T cell receptor beta chains sequenced from a single sample in a study of identical twins. TCRdb re-derived calls from the 5' RACE reads in MiXCR, one entry per CDR3 protein. This sample yields 350,000 or so distinct CDR3 sequences, of which roughly 9% are seen a single time; roughly 8.9% belongs to the top ten. The specimen sequenced was naive T cells sorted from blood. The receptor source for this set is a woman aged 45-59 years in good health.

This clonotype was recorded at least ten times. This rearrangement joins TRBV20-1 to TRBJ2-1; D remains unclear. V was pared by 0 bases and J by 5 bases, with 2 bases between. This CDR3 has 11 amino acids. Germline V lookup: CDR1 DFQATT, CDR2 SNEGSKA (reference sequence). Written as DNA, the CDR3 is TGCAGTGCTAGAGAACACAATGAGCAGTTCTTC. Amino acids: CSAREHNEQFF.

V gene TRBV11-3 combines with J gene TRBJ2-1, with D possibly TRBD2 on 5 matching bases. Germline CDR1 reads SGHNT; CDR2 reads YENEEA. The germline V and J ends were trimmed by 5 bases and 1 base, with 12 bases remaining between them. This CDR3 has 15 amino acids. Written as DNA, the CDR3 is TGTGCCAGCAGCCTGACTCGAGGGTCCTACAATGAGCAGTTCTTC. Translating it yields CASSLTRGSYNEQFF.

This clonotype has a count of ten or more. The gene calls are TRBV4-1 and TRBJ1-2, with D unresolved. V gave up 0 bases and J gave up 8 bases, with 13 bases separating them. The germline CDR1 and CDR2 sequences are MGHRA and YSYEKL. The CDR3 is 14 amino acids. The CDR3 reads CASSQDPGVTGYTF. The CDR3 nucleotides are TGCGCCAGCAGCCAAGACCCGGGTGTAACCGGCTACACCTTC.

This chain uses TRBV27 with TRBJ2-3, with a weak D call TRBD2 (5 bases). In germline, CDR1 is MNHEY, CDR2 SMNVEV (reference sequence). Trimming took off 2 bases at V and 4 bases at J, with 10 bases between the two ends. The CDR3 extends over 14 amino acids. The CDR3 region is CASSLKTTPDTQYF. DNA for the CDR3: TGTGCCAGCAGTTTAAAGACTACCCCAGATACGCAGTATTTT.

The rearrangement links TRBV6-4 to TRBJ1-4; possible D gene TRBD1, 5 bases. V was trimmed by 5 bases and J by 8 bases, leaving 15 bases between them. CDR1 MRHNA and CDR2 SNTAGT come from the germline V gene. The CDR3 contains 14 residues. CDR3 sequence (DNA): TGTGCCAGCAGTCCCGGGGGGGATTGGGAAAAACTGTTTTTT. As protein: CASSPGGDWEKLFF.

V gene TRBV20-1 combines with J gene TRBJ2-3; the match to TRBD2 covers 13 bases. The V gene end was trimmed by 0 bases and the J gene end by 7 bases; junction bases not matched to a gene: 13. Germline V gives CDR1 DFQATT, CDR2 SNEGSKA (reference sequence). The CDR3 length is 18 residues. The CDR3 DNA reads TGCAGTGCTAGAGATCGAGGGAAGGGACTAGCGGGATCGTATACGCAGTATTTT. Protein: CSARDRGKGLAGSYTQYF.

The rearrangement joins TRBV15 to TRBJ2-1; the match to TRBD2 covers 9 bases. With 3 bases clipped from V and 2 bases from J, the junction kept 11 bases outside the gene matches. This CDR3 is built from 18 residues. Per germline, CDR1 LNHNV and CDR2 YYDKDF (reference sequence). The CDR3 sequence is CATSRLGGSGRTYNEQFF. The CDR3 region has the DNA TGTGCCACCAGCAGGCTTGGAGGGAGCGGGAGGACCTACAATGAGCAGTTCTTC.

This clonotype has a count of ten or more. The chain carries TRBV12-3 or TRBV12-4 and TRBJ2-5; D is uncertain. This CDR3 region has 11 residues. Trimming stripped 4 bases from V and 8 bases from J, with 8 bases between. CDR3 residues: CASSSPGTQYF. The CDR3 nucleotides are TGTGCCAGCAGTTCCCCAGGCACCCAGTACTTC.

This clonotype appeared a few times. This rearrangement joins TRBV16 to TRBJ2-7; 7 bases are a match to TRBD1. The CDR3 has 14 amino acids. V was pared by 4 bases and J by 3 bases, with 6 bases of the junction left unmatched. Germline V lookup: CDR1 KGHSY, CDR2 FQNENV. In DNA form, the CDR3 reads TGTGCCAGCAGCCCCGGGACAGTGGGCTACGAGCAGTACTTC. As protein: CASSPGTVGYEQYF.

In this sample, this clonotype turned up a few times. This chain joins TRBV24-1 and TRBJ2-1, with 10 bases that match TRBD1. With V trimmed by 0 bases and J by 10 bases, 11 bases remained unmatched. The CDR3 is 17 amino acids. Germline V gene lookup returns CDR1 KGHDR and CDR2 SFDVKD. CDR3 nucleotide sequence: TGTGCCACCAGTGATTTGTCGGGGGACAGGGGATCGATCGAGCAGTTCTTC. It translates to CATSDLSGDRGSIEQFF.

This clonotype was observed at least ten times. The rearrangement links TRBV5-6 to TRBJ1-4; perhaps TRBD1 as D (5 bases). V was pared by 4 bases and J by 10 bases, with 14 bases between. Looked up from germline, CDR1 is SGHDT and CDR2 is YYEEEE. The CDR3 has 13 amino acids. The CDR3 here is CASSPGPSAKLFF. The CDR3, as DNA: TGTGCCAGCAGCCCGGGACCCTCCGCAAAACTGTTTTTT. Variable domain in full (rest from reference TRBV5-6 and TRBJ1-4): DAGVTQSPTHLIKTRGQQVTLRCSPKSGHDTVSWYQQALGQGPQFIFQYYEEEERQRGNFPDRFSGHQFPNYSSELNVNALLLGDSALYLCASSPGPSAKLFFGSGTQLSVL.

This clonotype was counted many times. The chain combines TRBV12-5 with TRBJ2-5, with TRBD2 as a possible D gene (5 bases). The CDR3 extends over 13 amino acids. From germline, CDR1 is LGHNT and CDR2 FRNRAP. Deletions cut 3 bases from V and 5 bases from J, with 10 bases between. The CDR3 loop is CASGLVGVETQYF. The CDR3 bases are TGTGCTAGTGGTTTAGTGGGAGTTGAGACCCAGTACTTC.

The chain carries TRBV5-1 and TRBJ2-1, with 8 bases matching TRBD1. Per the germline V gene, CDR1 is SGHRS and CDR2 is YFSETQ. J lost 4 bases, V lost 2 bases, and 11 bases had no gene match. CDR3 size: 17 residues. The CDR3, as DNA: TGCGCCAGCAGCTTTCCAAGCCAGGGGGCAGGTTACAATGAGCAGTTCTTC. Residues: CASSFPSQGAGYNEQFF.

A few counts support this clonotype. The chain recombines TRBV13 with TRBJ2-7; the match to TRBD2 covers 8 bases. This CDR3 spans 14 amino acids. Germline assignment: CDR1 PRHDT and CDR2 FYEKMQ (reference sequence). Germline trimming cut 6 bases from V and 10 bases from J; bases unmatched to any gene: 14. CDR3 amino acids: CASRPRWVAGQQYF. The CDR3 coding sequence is TGTGCCAGCAGACCCCGGTGGGTAGCGGGACAACAGTACTTC.

This clonotype was recorded at least ten times. CDR3 region: CASSDVQGNQPQHF. The CDR3 nucleotides read TGTGCCAGCAGTGATGTACAGGGCAATCAGCCCCAGCATTTT. The chain recombines TRBV2 with TRBJ1-5; maybe TRBD1 (5 bases). CDR3 length: 14 residues. Germline V CDR1 and CDR2: SNHLY, FYNNEI. V lost 3 bases, J lost 2 bases, and 8 bases lay in between.

This clonotype was seen a handful of times. This sequence joins TRBV10-2 and TRBJ2-1; no clear D gene. The germline CDR1 and CDR2 sequences are WSHSY and SAAADI. With 6 bases removed from V and 7 bases from J, the gap between germline ends came to 13 bases. The CDR3 has 13 amino acids. CDR3 protein: CASRELERNEQFF. For the CDR3, the DNA is TGCGCCAGCAGGGAGCTAGAACGGAATGAGCAGTTCTTC.

This chain links TRBV11-3 with TRBJ2-7; D call uncertain. Trimming removed 0 bases from V and 1 base from J, with 7 bases in between. This CDR3 is 14 amino acids long. CDR1 and CDR2 from the germline V gene are SGHNT and YENEEA. CDR3 loop: CASSLDPSSYEQYV. The CDR3 DNA sequence: TGTGCCAGCAGCTTAGATCCCAGTTCCTACGAGCAGTACGTC.

This clonotype was detected once. No conserved phenylalanine or tryptophan ends this CDR3, so it is likely a read error. V gene TRBV28 combines with J gene TRBJ2-1, with D possibly being TRBD1 or TRBD2 (5 bases each). Trimming took 10 bases from V and 0 from J, leaving 13 bases between them. CDR1 MDHEN and CDR2 SYDVKM come from the germline V gene. CDR3 length equals 14 residues. The CDR3 reads CAMGEASSYNEQFC. The CDR3 nucleotides read TGTGCCATGGGGGAAGCTAGCTCCTACAATGAGCAGTTCTGC.

This chain links TRBV7-6 with TRBJ1-2, with D tentatively TRBD1 (5 bases). The CDR3 covers 14 residues. The germline V gene encodes CDR1 SGHVS and CDR2 FNYEAQ. V was shortened by 2 bases and J by 8 bases, with 15 bases between the two germline ends. CDR3 DNA: TGTGCCAGCAGCTTAAAAGGGCAGGGAGAAGGCTACACCTTC. Translating it yields CASSLKGQGEGYTF. The full variable domain, completed using reference TRBV7-6 and TRBJ1-2, is GAGVSQSPRYKVTKRGQDVALRCDPISGHVSLYWYRQALGQGPEFLTYFNYEAQQDKSGLPNDRFSAERPEGSISTLTIQRTEQRDSAMYRCASSLKGQGEGYTFGSGTRLTVV.

This clonotype was counted ten times or more. The chain joins TRBV12-3 or TRBV12-4 to TRBJ1-1, with TRBD1 as a possible D gene (5 bases). The germline V and J ends were trimmed by 3 bases and 2 bases, with 7 bases remaining between them. This CDR3 contains 13 residues. The CDR3 DNA reads TGTGCCAGCAGTTTTCAGGGCAACACTGAAGCTTTCTTT. As protein: CASSFQGNTEAFF.

This clonotype showed up many times. The rearrangement uses TRBV5-1 and TRBJ2-1, with 7 positions matching TRBD1. The CDR3 covers 15 residues. V was pared by 0 bases and J by 7 bases, with 7 bases of the junction left unmatched. Looked up from germline, CDR1 is SGHRS and CDR2 is YFSETQ. DNA of the CDR3: TGCGCCAGCAGCTTGGAGTACCCACAGGGGAATGAGCAGTTCTTC. This encodes CASSLEYPQGNEQFF. Using reference TRBV5-1 and TRBJ2-1 for the parts outside the CDR3, the full variable domain is KAGVTQTPRYLIKTRGQQVTLSCSPISGHRSVSWYQQTPGQGLQFLFEYFSETQRNKGNFPGRFSGRQFSNSRSEMNVSTLELGDSALYLCASSLEYPQGNEQFFGPGTRLTVL.

This clonotype was counted at least ten times. V gene TRBV10-3 combines with J gene TRBJ2-7; the match to TRBD1 covers 9 bases. The CDR3 consists of 13 residues. Germline V lookup: CDR1 ENHRY, CDR2 SYGVKD. J was trimmed by 4 bases and V by 3 bases; bases with no gene match: 1. Here the CDR3 DNA reads TGTGCCATCAGTGAAGGACAGGGGTACGAGCAGTACTTC. Protein sequence: CAISEGQGYEQYF.

This clonotype showed up just a few times. The J gene is TRBJ1-1, the V gene TRBV29-1, with a tentative D call TRBD1 (5 bases). Looked up from germline, CDR1 is SQVTM and CDR2 is ANQGSEA. CDR3 length: 12 amino acids. The V end was cut by 3 bases, the J end by 2 bases, with 7 bases between. CDR3 residues: CSVEGVNTEAFF. The DNA of the CDR3 is TGCAGCGTTGAGGGGGTAAACACTGAAGCTTTCTTT.

This clonotype has only a few counts. The chain couples TRBV20-1 to TRBJ2-7; the D gene is possibly TRBD2 (6 bases). CDR3 size: 14 residues. Germline CDR1 reads DFQATT; CDR2 reads SNEGSKA (reference sequence). The V gene lost 2 bases and the J gene lost 2 bases, with 13 bases spanning the gap. The CDR3 spells CSARFPGGTYEQYF. The CDR3 nucleotides read TGCAGTGCTAGATTCCCTGGGGGGACCTACGAGCAGTACTTC.

This clonotype was seen a few times. The CDR3 loop is CASSYLDREYF. The CDR3 DNA sequence: TGTGCCAGCAGTTACTTGGACAGGGAGTACTTC. The genes are TRBV6-5 and TRBJ2-7, with TRBD1 identical over 8 bases. The CDR3 loop spans 11 amino acids. From germline, CDR1 is MNHEY and CDR2 SVGAGI. V lost 1 base and J lost 11; bases outside the gene matches: 1.

The table lists this clonotype with many counts. The gene calls are TRBV12-3 or TRBV12-4 and TRBJ2-1; 16 bases are a match to TRBD2. After removal of 6 bases from V and 15 bases from J, the junction contained 14 bases not matched to a gene. CDR3 length equals 16 residues. The CDR3 reads CASSPGTSGREVPRFF. CDR3 nucleotide sequence: TGTGCCAGCAGCCCGGGGACTAGCGGGAGGGAAGTCCCCCGGTTCTTC.

The sample holds many counts of this clonotype. The chain links TRBV6-6 to TRBJ1-4; D is possibly TRBD1 (5 bases). V shed 0 bases and J shed 6 bases, with 14 bases lying between them. The germline V gene encodes CDR1 MNHNY and CDR2 SVGAGI (reference sequence). The CDR3 is 16 residues long. The CDR3 DNA sequence: TGTGCCAGCAGTTACTCGGGAAGTCAGGGTTATGAAAAACTGTTTTTT. This codes for CASSYSGSQGYEKLFF.

This clonotype was counted many times. Sequence at one end of the junction differs from germline and may be a read error. The gene calls are TRBV24-1 and TRBJ2-1; D not resolved. The CDR3 spans 12 residues. CDR1 is KGHDR and CDR2 is SFDVKD in the germline V gene. The CDR3 nucleotides read TGTGCCACCAGTTCATTTAGTCGCACACCGATCTTC. This sequence encodes CATSSFSRTPIF.

This clonotype was counted a few times. The rearrangement links TRBV24-1 to TRBJ2-1; 9 bases fit TRBD1. Germline trimming cut 0 bases from V and 8 bases from J; bases unmatched to any gene: 10. There are 17 residues in the CDR3. CDR1 is KGHDR, CDR2 SFDVKD, per germline. The CDR3 sequence: CATSDLPFGQGNYEQFF. Written as DNA, the CDR3 is TGTGCCACCAGTGATTTGCCGTTCGGACAGGGGAACTATGAGCAGTTCTTC.

This clonotype was observed a handful of times. The rearrangement links TRBV12-3 or TRBV12-4 to TRBJ2-1, with 11 bases that match TRBD2. This CDR3 is built from 17 residues. J was trimmed by 4 bases and V by 5 bases; bases with no gene match: 10. The CDR3 DNA follows: TGTGCCAGCAGTACTAGCGGGAGTCTCCAGGGATACAATGAGCAGTTCTTC. It encodes CASSTSGSLQGYNEQFF.

This rearrangement joins TRBV27 to TRBJ2-7, with TRBD1 identical over 8 bases. The V and J ends lost 5 bases and 1 base, in that order; junction bases with no gene match: 4. The CDR3 consists of 14 residues. Per the germline V gene, CDR1 is MNHEY and CDR2 is SMNVEV (reference sequence). For the CDR3, the DNA is TGTGCCAGCAGTCCCCGGACAGGGTCCTACGAGCAGTACGTC. This gives the protein CASSPRTGSYEQYV.